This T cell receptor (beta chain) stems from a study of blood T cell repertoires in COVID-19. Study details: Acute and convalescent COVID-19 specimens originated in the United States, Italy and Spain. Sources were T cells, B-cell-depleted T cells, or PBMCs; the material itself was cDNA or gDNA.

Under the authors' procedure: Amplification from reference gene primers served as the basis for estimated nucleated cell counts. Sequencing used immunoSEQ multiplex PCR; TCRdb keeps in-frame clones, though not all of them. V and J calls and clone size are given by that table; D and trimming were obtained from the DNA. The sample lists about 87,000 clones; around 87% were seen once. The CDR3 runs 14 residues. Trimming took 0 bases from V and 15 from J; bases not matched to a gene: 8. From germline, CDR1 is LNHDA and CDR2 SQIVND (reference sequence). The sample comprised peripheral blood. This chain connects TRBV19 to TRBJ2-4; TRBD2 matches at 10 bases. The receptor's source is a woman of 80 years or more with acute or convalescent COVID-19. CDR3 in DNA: TGTGCCAGTAGTATAGATATCCTAGCGGGAGCGTTGTACTTC. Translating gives CASSIDILAGALYF. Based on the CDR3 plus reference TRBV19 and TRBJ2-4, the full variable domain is DGGITQSPKYLFRKEGQNVTLSCEQNLNHDAMYWYRQDPGQGLRLIYYSQIVNDFQKGDIAEGYSVSREKKESFPLTVTSAQKNPTAFYLCASSIDILAGALYFGAGTRLSVL.